Listed below are T cell receptor beta chains from one sample, sequenced in a study of cytomegalovirus exposure and HLA in healthy donors. Clones were read by immunoSEQ multiplex PCR, and TCRdb kept only the in-frame ones, dropping some. The sample contains some 130,000 clones, approximately 83% of which appear only once. Sequenced: PBMCs. These receptors were taken from a man in his forties in good health and CMV-seronegative. CDR3s include the opening cysteine and the closing phenylalanine or tryptophan. A D gene is named only where the DNA matches it firmly. A row's size may be missing; if present it is once, few, many or a size class.

v_call	clone_size	d_call	j_call	cdr3_aa	cdr3_nt
TRBV27	.	.	TRBJ1-1	CASSLSAGWETEAFF	TGTGCCAGCAGTTTATCGGCAGGGTGGGAAACTGAAGCTTTCTTT
TRBV5-8	once	TRBD1	TRBJ1-5	CASKGTGNQPQHF	TGTGCCAGCAAAGGGACAGGTAATCAGCCCCAGCATTTT
TRBV14	once	.	TRBJ1-1	CASSQALLGRTEAFF	TGTGCCAGCAGCCAAGCCCTTCTGGGGCGGACTGAAGCTTTCTTT
TRBV5-1	.	.	TRBJ2-5	CASSSRLIGETQYF	TGCGCCAGCAGCTCCCGATTGATCGGGGAGACCCAGTACTTC
TRBV5-6	.	TRBD1	TRBJ2-7	CASSFRGQGNEQYF	TGTGCCAGCAGCTTCCGTGGACAGGGGAACGAGCAGTACTTC
TRBV6-5	.	TRBD2	TRBJ2-3	CASSLAGASTDTQYF	TGTGCCAGCAGTTTAGCGGGGGCTAGCACAGATACGCAGTATTTT
TRBV2	.	.	TRBJ1-5	CASSSLGGGGSNQPQHF	TGTGCCAGCAGTTCCCTCGGGGGCGGGGGAAGCAATCAGCCCCAGCATTTT
TRBV9	.	.	TRBJ1-6	CASSPGAAIHLHF	TGTGCCAGCAGCCCAGGGGCCGCGATTCACCTCCACTTT
TRBV6-6	few	.	TRBJ2-1	CASRYLRDTEQFF	TGTGCCAGCAGGTATCTCCGGGACACAGAGCAGTTCTTC
TRBV5-1	.	TRBD2	TRBJ2-3	CASGSGGRTDTQYF	TGCGCCAGCGGTAGCGGGGGGAGGACAGATACGCAGTATTTT
TRBV21-1	.	.	TRBJ2-7	CASSKALTGTGTHEQYF	TGTGCCAGCAGCAAAGCCCTCACCGGGACAGGGACCCACGAGCAGTACTTC
TRBV11-3	.	TRBD2	TRBJ2-7	CASSSRWTSGGPYEQYF	TGTGCCAGCAGCTCCCGTTGGACTAGCGGGGGCCCCTACGAGCAGTACTTC
TRBV9	.	TRBD1	TRBJ2-3	CASSQGQGQTDTQYF	TGTGCCAGCAGCCAAGGACAGGGGCAGACAGATACGCAGTATTTT
TRBV18	few	TRBD1	TRBJ1-4	CASSRRGQGEKLFF	TGTGCCAGCTCACGCAGGGGGCAGGGTGAAAAACTGTTTTTT
TRBV28	once	.	TRBJ1-1	CASSLEGATNTEAFF	TGTGCCAGCAGTTTGGAAGGGGCCACAAACACTGAAGCTTTCTTT
TRBV5-4	.	.	TRBJ2-7	CASIPGGPSSSYEQYF	TGTGCCAGCATCCCCGGGGGGCCTTCGAGCTCCTACGAGCAGTACTTC
TRBV7-2	.	TRBD1	TRBJ1-1	CASSSGTGLDTEAFF	TGTGCCAGCAGCTCCGGGACAGGCTTGGACACTGAAGCTTTCTTT
TRBV7-9	once	TRBD2	TRBJ2-5	CASSLNVGSGETQYF	TGTGCCAGCAGCTTAAACGTGGGTAGCGGGGAGACCCAGTACTTC
TRBV7-2	.	.	TRBJ2-2	CASIQGQHTGELFF	TGTGCCAGCATCCAGGGCCAGCACACCGGGGAGCTGTTTTTT
TRBV4-3	.	TRBD2	TRBJ2-1	CASSQPGLAGGQFF	TGCGCCAGCAGCCAACCGGGACTAGCGGGAGGGCAGTTCTTC
TRBV7-2	once	.	TRBJ2-7	CASSLVLWGPDEQYF	TGTGCCAGCAGCTTAGTACTTTGGGGGCCGGACGAGCAGTACTTC
TRBV6-5	.	TRBD1	TRBJ1-5	CASSPTTGGTQPQHF	TGTGCCAGCAGTCCCACGACAGGGGGCACTCAGCCCCAGCATTTT
TRBV18	few	.	TRBJ2-3	CASSRGLRGGGVGDTQYF	TGTGCCAGCTCAAGGGGATTGCGGGGCGGCGGAGTAGGAGATACGCAGTATTTT
TRBV2	once	.	TRBJ1-5	CASGVGAGQPQHF	TGTGCCAGCGGGGTGGGGGCGGGTCAGCCCCAGCATTTT
TRBV6-1	once	TRBD1	TRBJ1-1	CASSEEQGWTEAFF	TGTGCCAGCAGTGAAGAACAGGGGTGGACTGAAGCTTTCTTT
TRBV6-5	.	TRBD1	TRBJ1-1	CASSYSGQGATEAFF	TGTGCCAGCAGTTACTCCGGACAGGGGGCGACTGAAGCTTTCTTT
TRBV5-6	.	.	TRBJ1-3	CASSFTVGNTIYF	TGTGCCAGCAGCTTCACAGTTGGAAACACCATATATTTT
TRBV19	few	TRBD2	TRBJ2-7	CASSMAGGIYEQYF	TGTGCCAGTAGTATGGCGGGAGGGATCTACGAGCAGTACTTC
TRBV7-9	.	TRBD1	TRBJ2-7	CASSSSRGGRSYEQYF	TGTGCCAGCAGCTCCAGCCGAGGGGGCCGCAGCTACGAGCAGTACTTC
TRBV2	.	TRBD1	TRBJ1-1	CASSGRDRGSEAFF	TGTGCCAGCAGTGGGCGGGACAGGGGGAGTGAAGCTTTCTTT
TRBV7-2	few	.	TRBJ1-5	CASSVRGNQPQHF	TGTGCCAGCAGTGTTAGGGGGAATCAGCCCCAGCATTTT
TRBV28	.	.	TRBJ1-5	CASVSYGGLPNQPQHF	TGTGCCAGCGTCTCCTACGGCGGGCTACCCAATCAGCCCCAGCATTTT
TRBV25-1	.	TRBD1	TRBJ2-7	CASSEGTGGFDEQYF	TGTGCCAGCAGTGAAGGAACAGGGGGTTTTGACGAGCAGTACTTC
TRBV6-1	once	.	TRBJ1-2	CASGSGEAYGYTF	TGTGCCAGCGGATCCGGTGAGGCGTATGGCTACACCTTC
TRBV6-5	.	.	TRBJ1-1	CASSYGGLNTEAFF	TGTGCCAGCAGTTACGGAGGGCTGAACACTGAAGCTTTCTTT
TRBV30	medium-sized	.	TRBJ2-7	CAWGLMSEQYF	TGTGCCTGGGGGCTTATGAGCGAGCAGTACTTC
TRBV9	few	TRBD2	TRBJ2-3	CASSVGGGTSRQYF	TGTGCCAGCAGCGTAGGGGGGGGGACTAGCAGGCAGTATTTT
TRBV6-5	.	TRBD2	TRBJ2-7	CASSYSGLAGIYEQYF	TGTGCCAGCAGTTACTCGGGGTTAGCGGGGATCTACGAGCAGTACTTC
TRBV21-1	.	.	TRBJ1-2	CASLPPKQGYGYTF	TGTGCCAGCCTTCCACCAAAACAGGGTTATGGCTACACCTTC
TRBV6-5	.	.	TRBJ2-7	CASSPYRETYEQYF	TGTGCCAGCAGCCCCTACAGGGAAACCTACGAGCAGTACTTC
TRBV23-1	.	TRBD1	TRBJ2-5	CASPTGQGDGETQYF	TGCGCCAGCCCGACGGGACAGGGGGACGGGGAGACCCAGTACTTC
TRBV5-4	.	.	TRBJ2-1	CASSFWRTAYNEQFF	TGTGCCAGCAGCTTTTGGAGGACCGCATACAATGAGCAGTTCTTC
TRBV29-1	.	TRBD1	TRBJ2-7	CSVTRQGASYEQYF	TGCAGCGTTACCCGACAGGGGGCCTCCTACGAGCAGTACTTC
TRBV7-2	.	TRBD1	TRBJ2-6	CASSPLQGMSGANVLTF	TGTGCCAGCAGCCCGTTACAGGGGATGTCTGGGGCCAACGTCCTGACTTTC
TRBV29-1	.	.	TRBJ1-2	CSVGGDPYSGYTF	TGCAGCGTTGGGGGGGACCCTTATAGCGGCTACACCTTC
TRBV14	.	.	TRBJ2-7	CASSQDQWTGTRYYEQYF	TGTGCCAGCAGCCAAGATCAATGGACCGGGACACGGTACTACGAGCAGTACTTC
TRBV6-5	.	.	TRBJ1-6	CASSYTGNYNSPLHF	TGTGCCAGCAGTTACACAGGGAACTATAATTCACCCCTCCACTTT
TRBV6-5	.	.	TRBJ2-7	CASSYSIQGWEQYF	TGTGCCAGCAGTTACTCGATACAGGGATGGGAGCAGTACTTC
TRBV5-6	.	.	TRBJ2-3	CASSPRYTDTQYF	TGTGCCAGCAGCCCGAGATACACAGATACGCAGTATTTT
TRBV7-7	.	.	TRBJ1-3	CASSSQAGNTIYF	TGTGCCAGCAGCTCGCAGGCAGGAAACACCATATATTTT
TRBV4-1	once	.	TRBJ1-1	CASSPGGTGGVTEAFF	TGCGCCAGCAGCCCCGGGGGGACGGGTGGAGTGACTGAAGCTTTCTTT
TRBV19	.	.	TRBJ2-2	CASTVFGELFF	TGTGCCAGTACGGTTTTCGGGGAGCTGTTTTTT
TRBV2	.	.	TRBJ1-5	CASSEALRGRQPQHF	TGTGCCAGCAGTGAAGCGCTCCGTGGGAGACAGCCCCAGCATTTT